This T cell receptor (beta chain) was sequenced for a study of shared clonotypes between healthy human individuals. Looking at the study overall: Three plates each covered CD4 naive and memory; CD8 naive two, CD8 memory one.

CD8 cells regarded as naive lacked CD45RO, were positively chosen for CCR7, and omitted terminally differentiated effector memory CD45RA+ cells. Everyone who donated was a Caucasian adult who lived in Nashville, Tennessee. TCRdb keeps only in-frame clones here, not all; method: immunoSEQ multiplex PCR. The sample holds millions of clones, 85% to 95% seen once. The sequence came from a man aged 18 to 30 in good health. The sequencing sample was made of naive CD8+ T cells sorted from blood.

The chain's CDR3 is CASSHDIGGSSPLHF. The CDR3 DNA follows: TGTGCCAGCAGCCACGACATAGGGGGCAGTTCACCCCTCCACTTT. The chain employs TRBV5-5 and TRBJ1-6; 7 bases map to TRBD1. The CDR3 loop spans 15 amino acids. Germline values: CDR1 SGHKS, CDR2 YYEKEE (reference sequence). V lost 4 bases, J lost 9 bases, and 10 bases stayed unmatched.